A selection of T cell receptor beta chains follows, all from one sample in a study of T cell repertoires in cytomegalovirus infection. MiXCR was run by TCRdb on the reads, yielding one entry per CDR3 protein. Of 600,000 to 700,000 distinct CDR3 sequences in the sample, around 31% were seen once. Their specific antigens are unknown. This specimen consisted of cultured PBMCs, obtained from culture after CMV antigen stimulation. These receptors were collected from a human donor in good health (CMV status not recorded). Some clones in this sample may be carry-over from other donors' samples. Both conserved end residues are part of each CDR3. Clone sizes are given selectively: once, few, many, or a class where the clone is expanded.

clone size	J gene	V gene	CDR3 protein
-	TRBJ1-6	TRBV14	CASSQGYGRINSPLHF
-	TRBJ1-3	TRBV5-4	CASSPTGGGSGNTIYF
-	TRBJ2-1	TRBV7-2	CASSLAGPSSYNEQFF
-	TRBJ1-4	TRBV4-3	CASSQAGRANEKLFF
-	TRBJ1-3	TRBV7-6	CASSLASSRTGNTIYF
-	TRBJ2-1	TRBV5-3	CATSSGRGRRGMNEQFF
-	TRBJ2-7	TRBV18	CASSLLIPSKSHEQYF
few	TRBJ2-7	TRBV7-2	CASSLVAGYSYEQYF
few	TRBJ2-7	TRBV6-2/TRBV6-3	CASSYSNLAGVISYEQYF
few	TRBJ1-2	TRBV11-2	CASSFQPGSSNGYTF
-	TRBJ1-6	TRBV12-3/TRBV12-4	CASSPPPGPGSPLHF
-	TRBJ1-4	TRBV20-1	CSAQQVSNEKLFF
few	TRBJ2-7	TRBV7-9	CASSPGSGYEQYF
many	TRBJ1-2	TRBV2	CASSYHHQGQGAERYTF
few	TRBJ2-5	TRBV12-3/TRBV12-4	CASSQSGTQYF
-	TRBJ2-1	TRBV11-2	CASGMDRDNEQFF
few	TRBJ2-3	TRBV5-6	CASSRMTGGSPDTQYF
-	TRBJ2-7	TRBV5-6	CASSGIGYEQYF
many	TRBJ2-7	TRBV6-2/TRBV6-3	CASRGQPTYEQYF
once	TRBJ2-7	TRBV5-5	CASSLKYSGSEQYF
few	TRBJ2-6	TRBV4-3	CASSQDPPGANVLTF
few	TRBJ2-6	TRBV19	CASTQQGSGANVLTF
-	TRBJ2-7	TRBV11-2	CASSFNSGSGTHSEQYF
-	TRBJ1-1	TRBV6-5	CASSYSEGRAEAFF
-	TRBJ1-2	TRBV19	CATQTALGYTF
-	TRBJ2-7	TRBV4-2	CASSHSSPEQYF